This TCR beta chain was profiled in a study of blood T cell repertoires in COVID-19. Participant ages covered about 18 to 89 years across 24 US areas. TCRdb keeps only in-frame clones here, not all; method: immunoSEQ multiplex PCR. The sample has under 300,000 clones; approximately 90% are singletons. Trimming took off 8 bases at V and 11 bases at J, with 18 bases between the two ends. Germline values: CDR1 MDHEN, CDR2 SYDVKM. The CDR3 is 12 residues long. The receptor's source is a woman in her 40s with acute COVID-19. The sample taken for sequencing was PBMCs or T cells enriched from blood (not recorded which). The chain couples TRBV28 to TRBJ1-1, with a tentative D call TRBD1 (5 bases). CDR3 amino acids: CASFAGLKKAFF. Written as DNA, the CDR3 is TGTGCCAGCTTTGCGGGACTCAAGAAGGCTTTCTTT.